This T cell receptor (beta chain) originates from a study of blood T cell repertoires in COVID-19. Study-level information: Donors in the United States, Italy and Spain gave samples during acute or convalescent COVID-19. In each case, the material was cDNA or gDNA derived from T cells, B-cell-depleted T cells, or PBMCs.

Authors' processing steps: Estimation of nucleated cell counts relied on the amplification of reference gene primers. Some clones are missing from TCRdb's copy, which holds only in-frame ones; the method was immunoSEQ multiplex PCR. V and J calls and clone size are copied from that table; D and trimming were computed from the DNA. There are some 460,000 clones in the sample; 70% to 90% occur only once, and roughly 1.9% lies in the top ten. CDR3 length: 16 amino acids. With V trimmed by 3 bases and J by 2 bases, 9 bases remained unmatched. Germline V gene lookup returns CDR1 KGHSH and CDR2 LQKENI. Cohorts were based on clinical histories the participants reported.

The V call is TRBV18, the J call TRBJ1-1; 7 nucleotides match TRBD1. What was sequenced was PBMCs or T cells enriched from blood (not recorded which). This clonotype was obtained from a woman aged 18-29 years with acute COVID-19. This chain's CDR3 is CASSPRSTGDNTEAFF. The CDR3 coding sequence is TGTGCCAGCTCACCTCGTTCCACAGGGGACAACACTGAAGCTTTCTTT.